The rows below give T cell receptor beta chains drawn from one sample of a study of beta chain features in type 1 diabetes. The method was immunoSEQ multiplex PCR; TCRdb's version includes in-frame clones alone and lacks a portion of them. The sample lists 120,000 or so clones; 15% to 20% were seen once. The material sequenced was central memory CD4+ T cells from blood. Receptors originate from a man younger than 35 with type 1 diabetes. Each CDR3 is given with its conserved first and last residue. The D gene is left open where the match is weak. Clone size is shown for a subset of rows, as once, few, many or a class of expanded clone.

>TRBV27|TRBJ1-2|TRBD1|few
CASTSIRGDYGYTF
TGTGCCAGCACCTCCATCAGGGGGGACTATGGCTACACCTTC
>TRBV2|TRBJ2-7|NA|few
CASSEVTGGQYF
TGTGCCAGCAGTGAAGTCACAGGTGGGCAGTACTTC
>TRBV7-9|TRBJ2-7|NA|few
CASSFRGYEQYF
TGTGCCAGCAGCTTCAGAGGATACGAGCAGTACTTC
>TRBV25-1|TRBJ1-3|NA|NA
CASSEEASGNTIYF
TGTGCCAGCAGTGAAGAGGCATCTGGAAACACCATATATTTT
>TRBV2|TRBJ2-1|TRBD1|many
CASREDREQFF
TGTGCCAGCAGAGAGGACAGGGAGCAGTTCTTC
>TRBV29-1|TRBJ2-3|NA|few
CSAEGGATDTQYF
TGCAGCGCCGAGGGGGGGGCAACAGATACGCAGTATTTT
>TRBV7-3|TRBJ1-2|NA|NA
CASSPEFGGYTF
TGTGCCAGCAGCCCAGAATTTGGTGGCTACACCTTC
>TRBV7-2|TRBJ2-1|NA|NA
CASSLASGVSYNEQFF
TGTGCCAGCAGCCTCGCATCGGGAGTCTCCTACAATGAGCAGTTCTTC
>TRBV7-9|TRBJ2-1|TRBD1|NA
CASSSGQSTGEQFF
TGTGCCAGCAGCTCGGGACAGTCAACGGGTGAGCAGTTCTTC
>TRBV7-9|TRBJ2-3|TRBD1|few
CASSLDRVGDTQYF
TGTGCCAGCAGCTTGGACAGGGTGGGAGATACGCAGTATTTT